These 25 T cell receptor beta chains were sequenced from one sample in a study of T-cell reconstitution after alpha-beta-depleted transplantation in children. Unique molecular identifiers were incorporated into the prepared TCRbeta library. MiXCR was run by TCRdb on the PCR reads, yielding one entry per CDR3 protein. The table has 200,000 to 250,000 distinct CDR3 sequences, 12% seen once. Source: PBMCs from the stem cell graft donor, taken from the stem cell graft. Receptors originate from a human donor who donated a stem cell graft to a child with acute lymphoblastic leukemia.

The CDR3 DNA follows: TGTGCCTGGAGAGGTCCGTCTGCCTACGAGCAGTACTTC. Its translation is CAWRGPSAYEQYF. The rearrangement links TRBV30 to TRBJ2-7; no definite D call. The germline V gene encodes CDR1 GTSNPN and CDR2 SVGIG (reference sequence). This CDR3 has 13 residues. Deletions cut 3 bases from V and 2 bases from J, with 11 bases between.

Many counts were recorded for this clonotype. The chain uses TRBV6-1 and TRBJ1-5, with D uncertain. Trimming removed 3 bases from V and 0 bases from J, with 6 bases in between. The germline CDR1 and CDR2 sequences are MNHNS and SASEGT. The CDR3 loop spans 14 amino acids. The CDR3 region is CASSDIHSNQPQHF. In DNA form, the CDR3 reads TGTGCCAGCAGTGACATTCATAGCAATCAGCCCCAGCATTTT.

This clonotype was picked up many times. This chain links TRBV12-3 or TRBV12-4 with TRBJ1-2, with 7 bases lining up with TRBD1. V shed 8 bases, J shed 9 bases, and the junction held 33 bases outside the gene matches. This CDR3 contains 20 residues. CDR3 loop: CASGTPPTRRYRGLGESYTF. Here the CDR3 DNA reads TGTGCCAGCGGGACCCCCCCTACCCGTAGATACAGGGGCCTGGGGGAGAGCTACACCTTC.

The V gene is TRBV6-1, the J gene TRBJ2-5, with a weak D call TRBD1 (6 bases). The V gene's germline CDR1 is MNHNS and CDR2 SASEGT. The V end lost 4 bases, the J end lost 5 bases, and 17 bases lay between the germline ends. This CDR3 contains 15 residues. The CDR3 coding sequence is TGTGCCAGCAGTGCACATGGGGGCTCGGAGGAGACCCAGTACTTC. Protein product: CASSAHGGSEETQYF.

On this clonotype: A much larger clone differs by one base, so this may be a read error. V usage is TRBV9 and J usage is TRBJ2-1; 7 nucleotides line up with TRBD1. Germline CDR1 is SGDLS and CDR2 is YYNGEE. The CDR3 covers 16 residues. CDR3 sequence (DNA): TGTGCCAGCAGCGTAGGGCCAGGGGGTACCTACAATGAGCAGTTGTTC. It codes for CASSVGPGGTYNEQLF.

This clonotype occurred many times. The V gene is TRBV6-1, the J gene TRBJ2-1; D not resolved. Trimming left V 6 bases short and J 3 bases short, with 15 bases between. Germline V gene lookup returns CDR1 MNHNS and CDR2 SASEGT. The CDR3 length is 15 residues. In DNA form, the CDR3 reads TGTGCCAGCAGCGCGGACCGCCGACTCTACAATGAGCAGTTCTTC. It codes for CASSADRRLYNEQFF.

The table lists this clonotype with many counts. The J gene is TRBJ1-2, the V gene TRBV9, with 7 bases lining up with TRBD1. Germline V gives CDR1 SGDLS, CDR2 YYNGEE. The CDR3 is 14 amino acids. Trimming cost V 4 bases and J 6 bases; bases outside gene matches: 9. The DNA of the CDR3 is TGTGCCAGCAGCACCGACCTGACAGGGAATGGCTACACCTTC. Amino acids: CASSTDLTGNGYTF.

This clonotype has only a few counts. This chain uses TRBV12-3 or TRBV12-4 with TRBJ1-4; no clear D. The germline V and J ends were trimmed by 1 base and 8 bases, with 17 bases remaining between them. The CDR3 is 16 residues long. The DNA of the CDR3 is TGTGCCAGCAGTTTAGGTACGCCCACCGGGCAGGAAAAACTGTTTTTT. Its translation: CASSLGTPTGQEKLFF.

There are many counts of this clonotype. The chain combines TRBV5-1 with TRBJ2-5; 7 bases align to TRBD1. Germline V gives CDR1 SGHRS, CDR2 YFSETQ. The CDR3 loop spans 17 amino acids. J gave up 0 bases and V 0 bases, and 8 bases lay outside the gene matches. Written as DNA, the CDR3 is TGCGCCAGCAGCTTGGCCACGGGACAGAAGTACCAAGAGACCCAGTACTTC. This gives the protein CASSLATGQKYQETQYF.

This clonotype was counted ten times or more. The gene calls are TRBV6-5 and TRBJ1-4; 8 bases agree with TRBD1. From germline, CDR1 is MNHEY and CDR2 SVGAGI. V lost 3 bases, J lost 5 bases, and 5 bases stayed unmatched. CDR3 length: 15 amino acids. The CDR3 region has the DNA TGTGCCAGCAGTTATGGGGACAGGCGAAATGAAAAACTGTTTTTT. The encoded protein is CASSYGDRRNEKLFF.

At least ten counts were recorded for this clonotype. V gene TRBV2 combines with J gene TRBJ2-7, with unresolved D. Germline-derived CDR1 and CDR2 are SNHLY and FYNNEI. V was cut by 8 bases and J by 0 bases, with 8 bases left in between. The CDR3 loop spans 12 amino acids. CDR3 bases: TGTGCCAGCGAGTATGGCTCCTACGAGCAGTACTTC. This codes for CASEYGSYEQYF.

Ten or more counts support this clonotype. The rearrangement links TRBV6-5 to TRBJ2-5; the match to TRBD1 covers 9 bases. V shed 6 bases and J 4 bases; nucleotides not matched to a gene: 9. Germline V gene data show CDR1 as MNHEY and CDR2 as SVGAGI. This CDR3 has 15 amino acids. DNA of the CDR3: TGTGCCAGCAGCCAAGGACAGGGGCTCGGAGAGACCCAGTACTTC. It codes for CASSQGQGLGETQYF.

This clonotype has a count of ten or more. This chain joins TRBV10-2 and TRBJ2-1; 8 nucleotides align to TRBD2. The length of the CDR3 is 17 residues. The V gene's germline CDR1 is WSHSY and CDR2 SAAADI. J gave up 9 bases and V 4 bases, and 17 bases lay outside the gene matches. CDR3 sequence (DNA): TGCGCCAGCAGTGTGGTCGGTGGGACGGGGGGGCGCGGTGAGCAGTTCTTC. As protein: CASSVVGGTGGRGEQFF.

This clonotype was recorded many times. The chain is built from TRBV3-1 and TRBJ2-5; maybe TRBD2 (5 bases). The CDR3 covers 14 residues. The germline V gene has CDR1 LGHDT and CDR2 YNNKEL (reference sequence). The V end lost 1 base, the J end lost 4 bases, and 10 bases lay between the germline ends. This CDR3 reads CASSQVRGGETQYF. For the CDR3, the DNA is TGTGCCAGCAGCCAAGTCCGAGGAGGAGAGACCCAGTACTTC.

This clonotype was recorded at least ten times. The rearrangement joins TRBV7-2 to TRBJ1-1; D ambiguous. The CDR3 runs to 14 residues. Per germline, CDR1 SGHTA and CDR2 FQGNSA. The V gene lost 2 bases and the J gene lost 1 base, with 8 bases spanning the gap. CDR3 in amino acids: CASSLSRGNTEAFF. The CDR3 DNA reads TGTGCCAGCAGCTTAAGCCGGGGGAACACTGAAGCTTTCTTT.

This clonotype was picked up many times. The rearrangement joins TRBV5-6 to TRBJ2-2, with D possibly matching TRBD1 (6 bases). Germline V gene data show CDR1 as SGHDT and CDR2 as YYEEEE. The CDR3 extends over 15 amino acids. The V end lost 1 base, the J end lost 4 bases, and 11 bases lay between the germline ends. CDR3 amino acids: CASSLTGNPTGELFF. In DNA form, the CDR3 reads TGTGCCAGCAGCTTGACAGGGAACCCCACCGGGGAGCTGTTTTTT.

This clonotype came up a few times. The rearrangement uses TRBV29-1 and TRBJ2-5; 10 positions agree with TRBD1. Germline loops: CDR1 SQVTM, CDR2 ANQGSEA. The CDR3 length is 17 residues. Trimming at V came to 5 bases and at J to 4 bases, leaving 16 bases not matched to a gene. CDR3: CSVSSTGTGVLRETQYF. CDR3 in DNA: TGCAGCGTTTCCTCTACCGGGACAGGGGTTCTACGAGAGACCCAGTACTTC.

This clonotype was picked up many times. The chain has TRBV7-3 and TRBJ2-6, with D unclear. This CDR3 comprises 17 residues. The ends were cut back, 2 bases at V and 1 base at J, with 12 bases in the middle. Germline loops: CDR1 SGHTA, CDR2 FQGTGA. CDR3 residues: CASSLSGPPSGANVLTF. CDR3 bases: TGTGCCAGCAGCTTATCTGGGCCACCATCTGGGGCCAACGTCCTGACTTTC.

This clonotype has a count of ten or more. The V call is TRBV6-2 or TRBV6-3, the J call TRBJ2-2; 8 bases are shared with TRBD2. This CDR3 is built from 14 residues. Germline CDR1 and CDR2: MNHEY and SVGEGT. Germline trimming cut 7 bases from V and 6 bases from J; bases unmatched to any gene: 7. The CDR3 loop reads CASMEREFAGELFF. CDR3 sequence (DNA): TGTGCCAGCATGGAGCGGGAGTTCGCCGGGGAGCTGTTTTTT.

This clonotype was picked up many times. The rearrangement joins TRBV20-1 to TRBJ1-3; 7 bases align to TRBD1. Germline CDR1 is DFQATT and CDR2 is SNEGSKA (reference sequence). CDR3 length equals 14 residues. Trimming at V came to 4 bases and at J to 4 bases, leaving 7 bases not matched to a gene. The CDR3 is CSATDRASGNTIYF. CDR3 nucleotides: TGCAGTGCTACCGACAGGGCGAGCGGAAACACCATATATTTT.

Many counts were recorded for this clonotype. The CDR3 spells CASSRRGGNTGELFF. The CDR3 nucleotides read TGTGCCAGCAGCCGGAGAGGGGGCAATACCGGGGAGCTGTTTTTT. The V and J genes are TRBV9 and TRBJ2-2; 7 positions match TRBD1. With V trimmed by 4 bases and J by 5 bases, 8 bases remained unmatched. CDR3 size: 15 residues. Germline values: CDR1 SGDLS, CDR2 YYNGEE.

In its sample, this clonotype was seen many times. The chain uses TRBV7-2 and TRBJ2-3, with 12 bases aligning to TRBD2. The CDR3 runs to 15 residues. The junction had 4 bases not matched to a gene; V was cut back by 5 bases and J by 4 bases. Germline CDR1 SGHTA, CDR2 FQGNSA. The CDR3 sequence: CASSLLAGGADTQYF. In DNA, the CDR3 is TGTGCCAGCAGCCTACTAGCGGGGGGTGCAGATACGCAGTATTTT. Based on the CDR3 plus reference TRBV7-2 and TRBJ2-3, the full variable domain is GAGVSQSPSNKVTEKGKDVELRCDPISGHTALYWYRQSLGQGLEFLIYFQGNSAPDKSGLPSDRFSAERTGGSVSTLTIQRTQQEDSAVYLCASSLLAGGADTQYFGPGTRLTVL.

This clonotype was seen a handful of times. The chain is built from TRBV20-1 and TRBJ2-3; TRBD2 aligns across 7 bases. V lost 0 bases, J lost 0 bases, and 9 bases stayed unmatched. The CDR3 consists of 17 residues. Germline V gives CDR1 DFQATT, CDR2 SNEGSKA (reference sequence). The CDR3: CSARDMSGASSTDTQYF. The CDR3 coding sequence is TGCAGTGCTAGAGATATGAGCGGGGCCTCTAGCACAGATACGCAGTATTTT.

Comments on this clonotype: This may be a read error: a much more frequent sequence differs by one nucleotide. V usage is TRBV5-8 and J usage is TRBJ1-1; no firm D call. The germline gives CDR1 SGHTS, CDR2 YDEGEE. CDR3 size: 10 residues. V was cut by 1 base and J by 8 bases, with 3 bases left in between. CDR3 residues: CASSLKEAFF. Written as DNA, the CDR3 is TGTGCCAGCAGCTTGAAAGAAGCTTTCTTT.

There are many counts of this clonotype. V gene TRBV5-1 combines with J gene TRBJ1-1; D gene unclear. Germline V gene lookup returns CDR1 SGHRS and CDR2 YFSETQ. The CDR3 runs to 13 residues. V was trimmed by 0 bases and J by 5 bases, leaving 8 bases between them. The CDR3 protein is CASSLAVGTEAFF. The CDR3 DNA sequence: TGCGCCAGCAGCTTGGCTGTGGGGACTGAAGCTTTCTTT.